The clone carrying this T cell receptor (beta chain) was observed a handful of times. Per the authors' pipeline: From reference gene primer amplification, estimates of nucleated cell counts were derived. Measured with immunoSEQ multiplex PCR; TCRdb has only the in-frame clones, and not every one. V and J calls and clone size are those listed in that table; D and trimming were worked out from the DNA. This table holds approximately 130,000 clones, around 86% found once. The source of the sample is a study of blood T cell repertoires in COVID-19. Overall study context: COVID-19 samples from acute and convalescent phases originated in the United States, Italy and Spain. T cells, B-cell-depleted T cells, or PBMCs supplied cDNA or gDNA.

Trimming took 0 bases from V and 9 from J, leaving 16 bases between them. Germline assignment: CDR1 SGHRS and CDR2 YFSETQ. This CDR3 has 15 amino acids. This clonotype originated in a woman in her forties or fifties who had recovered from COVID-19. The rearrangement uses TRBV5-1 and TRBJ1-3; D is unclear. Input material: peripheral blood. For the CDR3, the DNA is TGCGCCAGCAGCTTGGATGTCGGGGTCCGGAGCACCATATATTTT. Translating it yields CASSLDVGVRSTIYF.